Described below is a single TCR beta chain sequence and its context. The antigen is not known. Amplification used 52 TRBV primers and 13 TRBJ primers. The table came from immunoSEQ multiplex PCR; TCRdb's copy has only in-frame clones and leaves some out. The profile covers roughly 32,000 clones, with approximately 90% appearing a single time and over 2% taken by the ten largest. This entry comes from a study of regulatory T cells. Study-wide results and caveats: In patients, unique TRB V-J pairs were restricted and V/J usage skewed, especially in Tregs. Hydrophobic residues at CDR3 positions 6 and 7 were enriched in conventional CD4+ T cells of CD3G-deficient patients.

Patients aged 2 to 39 years had fewer naive T cells. Regulatory (CD25-high CD127-low) and conventional (CD25-low CD127-high) CD4+ T cells were sorted separately. The receptor's source is a young adult with CD3G deficiency. Sequenced input: conventional CD4+ T cells sorted from blood.

The CDR3 coding sequence is TGTGCCAGCAGCTTAGGGGCAGTTTCAAATGAAAAACTGTTTTTT. This sequence encodes CASSLGAVSNEKLFF. The gene calls are TRBV7-9 and TRBJ1-4; D is undetermined. CDR1 and CDR2 (germline): SEHNR, FQNEAQ (reference sequence). This CDR3 region has 15 residues. V was trimmed by 1 base and J by 5 bases, leaving 11 bases between them.